The next 14 T cell receptor beta chains were all read from a single sample in a study of T cell repertoires in cytomegalovirus infection (dated by TCRdb to about 2019). The listed sequencing device is Illumina HiSeq 1500. TCRdb reanalyzed the raw reads on its own, using fastp at Q25 for trimming and MiXCR for clone calling, and kept in-frame beta chains. Here each entry gathers all rows of one CDR3 protein and keeps the most common genes and DNA. The sample table shows 450,000 to 550,000 distinct CDR3 sequences, and under 55% are seen once. In total, the top ten clones hold about two fifths of the sample. What the treatment or condition label conveys for this sample: in vitro stimulation with specific CMV peptide epitopes to enrich CMV-specific T cells. Their cognate antigens are unknown. The starting material was cultured PBMCs, obtained from culture after CMV antigen stimulation. Receptor source: a human donor in good health (CMV status not recorded). Some clones in this sample may be carry-over from other donors' samples.

The chain has TRBV7-9 and TRBJ2-1; TRBD2 might be the D (7 bases). The germline V and J ends were trimmed by 8 bases and 10 bases, with 24 bases remaining between them. This CDR3 has 15 amino acids. Germline CDR1 and CDR2: SEHNR and FQNEAQ (reference sequence). For the CDR3, the DNA is TGTGCCAGCGGTTCGGGGGGCACCGCTACTAGCGAGCAGTTCTTC. Residues: CASGSGGTATSEQFF.

The table lists this clonotype with a few counts. This rearrangement joins TRBV6-1 to TRBJ2-1; D is perhaps TRBD2 (6 bases). Germline V gene data show CDR1 as MNHNS and CDR2 as SASEGT. This CDR3 region has 16 residues. V was clipped by 10 bases and J by 0 bases, with 19 bases between them. The CDR3 coding sequence is TGTGCCATCAACTCTTGGATAGCGGACTCCTACAATGAGCAGTTCTTC. Amino acids: CAINSWIADSYNEQFF.

This clonotype was seen just once. The chain combines TRBV19 with TRBJ2-2; D is undetermined. Trimming took 6 bases from V and 6 from J, leaving 5 bases between them. Germline V gene lookup returns CDR1 LNHDA and CDR2 SQIVND (reference sequence). The CDR3 consists of 11 residues. CDR3 protein: CASRISGELFF. The CDR3 nucleotides are TGTGCCAGTAGGATTTCCGGGGAGCTGTTTTTT.

This rearrangement joins TRBV20-1 to TRBJ2-1; 11 bases map to TRBD2. J lost 5 bases, V lost 5 bases, and 8 bases had no gene match. Germline assignment: CDR1 DFQATT and CDR2 SNEGSKA (reference sequence). The CDR3 has 15 residues. CDR3 DNA: TGCAGTGCTCCCGCACCGGGACTAGCGGACAATGAGCAGTTCTTC. This encodes CSAPAPGLADNEQFF.

This clonotype was seen many times. The chain is built from TRBV7-2 and TRBJ2-5, with 7 bases matching TRBD2. V dropped 2 bases and J dropped 4; count of bases not matched to a gene: 7. The CDR3 has 15 residues. Per the germline V gene, CDR1 is SGHTA and CDR2 is FQGNSA. The CDR3 DNA is TGTGCCAGCAGCTTATGGGACGGGGAGGGAGAGACCCAGTACTTC. This encodes CASSLWDGEGETQYF. Supplemented by reference TRBV7-2 and TRBJ2-5, the full variable domain reads GAGVSQSPSNKVTEKGKDVELRCDPISGHTALYWYRQSLGQGLEFLIYFQGNSAPDKSGLPSDRFSAERTGGSVSTLTIQRTQQEDSAVYLCASSLWDGEGETQYFGPGTRLLVL.

The CDR3 bases are TGTGCCAGCAGTCCAATGGCCAGGGCAGATACGCAGTATTTT. It codes for CASSPMARADTQYF. The gene calls are TRBV6-5 and TRBJ2-3; a possible D gene is TRBD1 (5 bases). Trimming stripped 5 bases from V and 4 bases from J, with 13 bases between. Germline V gene lookup returns CDR1 MNHEY and CDR2 SVGAGI. CDR3 size: 14 residues.

Here the CDR3 DNA reads TGTGCCAGCAGTTTCGTCGGACCCTCGGGTTTTCTGGATACGCAGTATTTT. This gives the protein CASSFVGPSGFLDTQYF. The chain combines TRBV27 with TRBJ2-3; D call uncertain. The CDR3 runs 17 residues. With 3 bases removed from V and 6 bases from J, the gap between germline ends came to 22 bases. Germline CDR1 reads MNHEY; CDR2 reads SMNVEV (reference sequence).

The chain has TRBV7-7 and TRBJ2-2; 12 bases are shared with TRBD2. The CDR3 loop spans 18 amino acids. V trimming: 4 bases; J trimming: 4 bases; junction bases outside the gene matches: 10. Germline values: CDR1 SSHAT, CDR2 FNYEAQ (reference sequence). The CDR3 here is CASSSRTSGTVGTGELFF. The CDR3 coding sequence is TGTGCCAGCAGCTCGCGGACTAGCGGGACGGTGGGCACCGGGGAGCTGTTTTTT.

The chain joins TRBV7-2 to TRBJ2-7; TRBD1 agrees at 8 bases. The CDR3 is 15 amino acids. Germline lookup yields CDR1 SGHTA and CDR2 FQGNSA. V lost 4 bases to trimming and J lost 6 bases; unmatched junction nucleotides: 11. In DNA, the CDR3 is TGTGCCAGCAGCTCGAGGACAGGGTCGGGGCGCGAGCAGTACTTC. Protein: CASSSRTGSGREQYF.

This clonotype was detected ten times or more. The chain uses TRBV7-2 and TRBJ2-3; D is possibly TRBD2 (6 bases). This CDR3 spans 13 amino acids. The germline V gene has CDR1 SGHTA and CDR2 FQGNSA. Trimming took 8 bases from V and 1 from J, leaving 10 bases between them. Here the CDR3 DNA reads TGTGCCAGCGGGCGGGGCGGCACAGATACGCAGTATTTT. Its protein is CASGRGGTDTQYF.

The chain employs TRBV10-3 and TRBJ2-5; TRBD1 is a possible D gene (7 bases). The germline V gene encodes CDR1 ENHRY and CDR2 SYGVKD. The CDR3 has 14 amino acids. The V end lost 6 bases, the J end lost 2 bases, and 13 bases lay between the germline ends. The DNA of the CDR3 is TGTGCCATCAGCCTTTCAGGGGGGCAAGAGACCCAGTACTTC. Its protein is CAISLSGGQETQYF.

The chain is built from TRBV20-1 and TRBJ2-4; D is unresolved. Trimming left V 5 bases short and J 2 bases short, with 16 bases between. Germline V lookup: CDR1 DFQATT, CDR2 SNEGSKA (reference sequence). This CDR3 spans 15 amino acids. The CDR3 nucleotides read TGCAGTGCTCGACCGACGGCAGTAACCAAAAACATTCAGTACTTC. Translation gives CSARPTAVTKNIQYF.

The DNA of the CDR3 is TGTGCCAGCAGTTTGCCCCGCTCGCGGGGCCGCACAGATACGCAGTATTTT. This translates into CASSLPRSRGRTDTQYF. The rearrangement links TRBV27 to TRBJ2-3; weak D call: TRBD2 (6 bases). CDR3 size: 17 residues. V lost 3 bases and J lost 1, with 17 bases in between. Germline V CDR1 and CDR2: MNHEY, SMNVEV (reference sequence).

This rearrangement joins TRBV28 to TRBJ2-7, with D uncertain. V shed 6 bases and J shed 2 bases, with 14 bases lying between them. The CDR3 consists of 14 residues. CDR1 and CDR2 from the germline V gene are MDHEN and SYDVKM. This chain's CDR3 is CASRNNRWAYEQYF. CDR3 bases: TGTGCCAGCAGAAACAACCGGTGGGCCTACGAGCAGTACTTC.